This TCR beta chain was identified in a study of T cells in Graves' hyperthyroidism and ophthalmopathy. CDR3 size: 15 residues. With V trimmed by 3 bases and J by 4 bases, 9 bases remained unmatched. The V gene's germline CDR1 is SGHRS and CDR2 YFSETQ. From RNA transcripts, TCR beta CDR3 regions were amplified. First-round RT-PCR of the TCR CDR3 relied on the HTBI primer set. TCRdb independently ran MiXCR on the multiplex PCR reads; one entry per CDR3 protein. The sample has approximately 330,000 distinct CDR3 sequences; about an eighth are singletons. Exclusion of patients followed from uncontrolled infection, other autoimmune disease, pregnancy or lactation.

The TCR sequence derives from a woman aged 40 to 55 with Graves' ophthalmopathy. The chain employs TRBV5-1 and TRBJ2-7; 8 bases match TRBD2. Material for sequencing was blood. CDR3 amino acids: CASSWKTGGMYEQYF. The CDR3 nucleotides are TGCGCCAGCAGCTGGAAGACGGGGGGGATGTACGAGCAGTACTTC.